The present T cell receptor (beta chain) was sequenced within a study of T cell responses to AZD1222 COVID-19 vaccine. Looking at the study overall: Timing groups of about 4 and about 12 weeks for second doses were pooled.

Note on this clone: What it recognizes is unknown.

Germline values: CDR1 SGHTA, CDR2 FQGTGA. This CDR3 is 14 amino acids long. With 5 bases clipped from V and 13 bases from J, the junction kept 14 bases outside the gene matches. Study results and caveats: Among the donors, most were white British and more were female, and clonal diversity was possibly underestimated. Reports indicate that nearly half of spike-specific TCRs are directed at unmutated variant regions.

Assay: immunoSEQ multiplex PCR; the TCRdb copy retains only in-frame clones and omits some. The sample lists some 160,000 clones, 91% seen once, with approximately 4.4% in the top ten. Sample: peripheral blood, taken on day 0 of AZD1222 vaccination. This TCR derives from an adult in good health. The chain recombines TRBV7-3 with TRBJ2-1; 7 bases match TRBD1. The chain's CDR3 is CASSPQGTVGPQFF. For the CDR3, the DNA is TGTGCCAGCAGCCCCCAAGGGACAGTTGGGCCCCAGTTCTTC.